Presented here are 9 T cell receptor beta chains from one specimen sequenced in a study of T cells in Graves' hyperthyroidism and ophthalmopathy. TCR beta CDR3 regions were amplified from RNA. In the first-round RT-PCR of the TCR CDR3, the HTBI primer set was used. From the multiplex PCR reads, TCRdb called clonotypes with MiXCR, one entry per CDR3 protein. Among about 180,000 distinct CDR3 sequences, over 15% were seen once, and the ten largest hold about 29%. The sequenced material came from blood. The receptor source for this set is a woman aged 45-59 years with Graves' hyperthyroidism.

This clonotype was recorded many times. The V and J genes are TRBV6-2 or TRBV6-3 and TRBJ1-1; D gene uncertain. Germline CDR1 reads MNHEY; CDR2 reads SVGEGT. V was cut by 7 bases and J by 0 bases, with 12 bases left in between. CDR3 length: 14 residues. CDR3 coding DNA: TGTGCCAGCATAATAGGGAGGTTGAACACTGAAGCTTTCTTT. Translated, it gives CASIIGRLNTEAFF.

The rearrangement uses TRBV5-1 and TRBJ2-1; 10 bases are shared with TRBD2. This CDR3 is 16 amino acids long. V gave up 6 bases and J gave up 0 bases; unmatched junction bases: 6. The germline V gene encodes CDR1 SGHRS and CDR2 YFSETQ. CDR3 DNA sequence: TGCGCCAGCAAATCCGCTAGCGGGAGCTCCTACAATGAGCAGTTCTTC. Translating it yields CASKSASGSSYNEQFF.

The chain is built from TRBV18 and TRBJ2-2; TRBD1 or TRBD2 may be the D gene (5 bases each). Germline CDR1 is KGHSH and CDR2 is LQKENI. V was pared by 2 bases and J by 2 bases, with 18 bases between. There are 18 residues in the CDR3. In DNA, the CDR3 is TGTGCCAGCTCACCAGTAGGCGACGGGACGGGCAACACCGGGGAGCTGTTTTTT. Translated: CASSPVGDGTGNTGELFF.

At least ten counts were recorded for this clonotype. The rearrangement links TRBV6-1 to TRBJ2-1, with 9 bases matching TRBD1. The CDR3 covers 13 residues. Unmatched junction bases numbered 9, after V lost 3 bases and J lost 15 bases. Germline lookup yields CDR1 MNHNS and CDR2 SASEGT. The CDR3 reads CASSDLQGARVFF. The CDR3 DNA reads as TGTGCCAGCAGTGACCTACAGGGGGCGAGGGTGTTCTTC.

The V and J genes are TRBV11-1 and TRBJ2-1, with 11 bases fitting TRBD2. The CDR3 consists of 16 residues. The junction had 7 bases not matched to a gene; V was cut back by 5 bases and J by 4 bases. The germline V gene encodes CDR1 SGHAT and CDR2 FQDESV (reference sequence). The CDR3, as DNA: TGTGCCAGCAGCCTCATAGCGGGAGGGTCGTACAATGAGCAGTTCTTC. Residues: CASSLIAGGSYNEQFF.

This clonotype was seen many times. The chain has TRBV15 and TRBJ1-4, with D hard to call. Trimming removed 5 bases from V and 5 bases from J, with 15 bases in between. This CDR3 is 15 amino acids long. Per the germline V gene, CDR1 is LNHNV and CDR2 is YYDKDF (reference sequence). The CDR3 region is CATSPPGASNEKLFF. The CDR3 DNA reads TGTGCCACCAGCCCCCCCGGAGCCTCGAATGAAAAACTGTTTTTT.

The CDR3: CASSDVVRGGGYTF. The CDR3 DNA sequence: TGTGCCAGCAGTGATGTGGTCAGGGGGGGGGGCTACACCTTC. This sequence joins TRBV2 and TRBJ1-2, with 7 bases fitting TRBD1. This CDR3 is 14 amino acids long. The V segment lost 3 bases and the J segment 8 bases; nucleotides outside the gene matches: 9. Per germline, CDR1 SNHLY and CDR2 FYNNEI.

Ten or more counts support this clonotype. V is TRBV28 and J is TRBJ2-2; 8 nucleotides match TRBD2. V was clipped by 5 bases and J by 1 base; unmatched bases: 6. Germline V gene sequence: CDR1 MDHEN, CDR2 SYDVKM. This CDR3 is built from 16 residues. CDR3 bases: TGTGCCAGCAGTCCCCCGGGGGGGCGGAACACCGGGGAGCTGTTTTTT. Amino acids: CASSPPGGRNTGELFF.

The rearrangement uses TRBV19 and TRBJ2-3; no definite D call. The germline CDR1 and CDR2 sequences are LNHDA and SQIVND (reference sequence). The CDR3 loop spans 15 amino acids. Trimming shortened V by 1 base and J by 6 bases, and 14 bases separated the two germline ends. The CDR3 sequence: CASSIGSGNSDTQYF. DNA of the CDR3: TGTGCCAGTAGTATAGGTTCAGGTAACAGCGATACGCAGTATTTT.